Given below is one TCR beta chain in context. This sample is part of a study of blood T cell repertoires in COVID-19. The wider study: Sources were T cells, B-cell-depleted T cells, or PBMCs; the material itself was cDNA or gDNA.

Sequencing used immunoSEQ multiplex PCR; TCRdb keeps in-frame clones, though not all of them. The sample holds roughly 200,000 clones, 85% to 90% seen once. Participants spanned ages about 18 to 90 years and resided in 20 to 30 US areas. V lost 5 bases and J lost 4; bases outside the gene matches: 4. CDR1 and CDR2 from the germline V gene are SGHAT and FQNNGV. CDR3 length equals 15 residues. This TCR derives from a woman aged 40 to 50 with acute COVID-19. The V and J genes are TRBV11-2 and TRBJ2-3, with 12 positions matching TRBD1. The sample comprised PBMCs or T cells enriched from blood (not recorded which). The CDR3 DNA reads TGTGCCAGCAGCAGGGGACAGGGGGCTGCAGATACGCAGTATTTT. It is translated as CASSRGQGAADTQYF.